This is a list of T cell receptor beta chains from one sample in a study of CD8 T cells in Susac syndrome. Each CDR3 protein gets one entry after TCRdb re-called the immunoSEQ multiplex PCR reads with MiXCR. The repertoire has fewer than 90,000 distinct CDR3 sequences, 85% to 95% of them found once; the top ten carry around 0.45%. The sample taken for sequencing was CD8+ T cells from PBMCs. The receptor set was obtained from a human donor with Susac syndrome. Both conserved end residues are part of each CDR3.

J: TRBJ1-2; V: TRBV2; CDR3: CASSENRGNYGYTF
J: TRBJ2-7; V: TRBV10-2; CDR3: CASSQLAAAYEQYF
J: TRBJ2-3; V: TRBV14; CDR3: CASSLLEGLPVTQYF
J: TRBJ2-7; V: TRBV4-1; CDR3: CASSHQTAGVVSYEQYF
J: TRBJ2-1; V: TRBV29-1; CDR3: CSARGAGETYNEQFF
J: TRBJ2-2; V: TRBV7-2; CDR3: CASSLELAENTGELFF
J: TRBJ2-5; V: TRBV5-6; CDR3: CASSWGTGEETQYF
J: TRBJ1-2; V: TRBV19; CDR3: CASSPLDPYGYTF
J: TRBJ2-1; V: TRBV6-2/TRBV6-3; CDR3: CASSNHRLAAEQFF
J: TRBJ1-5; V: TRBV4-1; CDR3: CASSQARFGNQPQHF
J: TRBJ2-5; V: TRBV2; CDR3: CASSLPNQETQYF
J: TRBJ2-5; V: TRBV24-1; CDR3: CATSDSGTPPETQYF
J: TRBJ2-5; V: TRBV10-3; CDR3: CAISGGETQYF
J: TRBJ2-7; V: TRBV7-3; CDR3: CASSPGGSYEQYF
J: TRBJ2-5; V: TRBV5-1; CDR3: CASSLSGRRNGQETQYF
J: TRBJ1-1; V: TRBV2; CDR3: CASSERAAGTEAFF
J: TRBJ2-7; V: TRBV2; CDR3: CASRGEYEQYF
J: TRBJ2-1; V: TRBV11-2; CDR3: CASSPRQTSYNEQFF
J: TRBJ2-7; V: TRBV7-9; CDR3: CASGFDYEQYF
J: TRBJ2-7; V: TRBV6-1; CDR3: CASSDSYEQYF
J: TRBJ1-5; V: TRBV2; CDR3: CASSEVWGDGRRQPQHF
J: TRBJ2-4; V: TRBV20-1; CDR3: CSASTYRDRVAKNIQYF
J: TRBJ2-7; V: TRBV6-5; CDR3: CASRPRGFYEQYF
J: TRBJ2-7; V: TRBV5-6; CDR3: CASSSQDPPYEQYF
J: TRBJ1-4; V: TRBV2; CDR3: CASSLGQGNEKLFF
J: TRBJ2-2; V: TRBV6-4; CDR3: CASSEDSNTGELFF
J: TRBJ2-7; V: TRBV5-4; CDR3: CASSLVEGAYEQYF
J: TRBJ2-1; V: TRBV4-2; CDR3: CASSQLEDNEQFF
J: TRBJ2-5; V: TRBV5-1; CDR3: CASSPGRVGETQYF
J: TRBJ2-7; V: TRBV20-1; CDR3: CSARDPNRAYEQYF
J: TRBJ2-3; V: TRBV20-1; CDR3: CSGWGVDTQYF
J: TRBJ2-5; V: TRBV20-1; CDR3: CSARDGGGSGRAETQYF
J: TRBJ2-3; V: TRBV6-6; CDR3: CASSHLARADTQYF
J: TRBJ1-2; V: TRBV19; CDR3: CASTPWTGRGYTF
J: TRBJ2-2; V: TRBV7-3; CDR3: CASSPSLGTGELFF
J: TRBJ2-1; V: TRBV6-4; CDR3: CASSDSVNRPNEQFF
J: TRBJ1-2; V: TRBV15; CDR3: CATSRDRALTGYGYTF
J: TRBJ2-3; V: TRBV7-2; CDR3: CASSLLAGFTDTQYF
J: TRBJ1-1; V: TRBV2; CDR3: CASGETSMNTEAFF
J: TRBJ2-7; V: TRBV27; CDR3: CASSLSRFGTGRIKGYEQYF
J: TRBJ1-2; V: TRBV9; CDR3: CASSPLETGSGYTF
J: TRBJ2-5; V: TRBV6-2/TRBV6-3; CDR3: CAGGLKWEETQYF
J: TRBJ1-5; V: TRBV6-1; CDR3: CASSEATGYQPQHF
J: TRBJ2-2; V: TRBV24-1; CDR3: CATSEPSNTGELFF
J: TRBJ2-7; V: TRBV4-1; CDR3: CASSQDGKGQYF
J: TRBJ1-1; V: TRBV28; CDR3: CASSLPRGVGTEAFF
J: TRBJ2-1; V: TRBV6-6; CDR3: CASSYAPSVNEQFF
J: TRBJ1-5; V: TRBV28; CDR3: CASSFDSNQPQHF
J: TRBJ2-7; V: TRBV18; CDR3: CASSRGSAIGEQYF
J: TRBJ2-1; V: TRBV7-8; CDR3: CASSLVVSEQFF
J: TRBJ2-3; V: TRBV6-1; CDR3: CASSAGLAGDPLIF
J: TRBJ1-6; V: TRBV9; CDR3: CASSRYGVSNSPLHF
J: TRBJ1-2; V: TRBV7-2; CDR3: CASSLERDKANYGYTF
J: TRBJ2-2; V: TRBV7-9; CDR3: CATWGQITGELFF
J: TRBJ1-2; V: TRBV12-3/TRBV12-4; CDR3: CASSLAQVPNYGYTF
J: TRBJ2-4; V: TRBV6-7; CDR3: CASSLSRSDRNIQYF
J: TRBJ1-1; V: TRBV28; CDR3: CASSPGGQNTEAFF
J: TRBJ2-5; V: TRBV2; CDR3: CASSTLVDRGHFQETQYF
J: TRBJ2-7; V: TRBV5-6; CDR3: CASTFKRNTYEQYF
J: TRBJ2-7; V: TRBV28; CDR3: CASSFLDPTYEQYF